This TCR beta chain appears in the sequencing data of a study of PD-L1 blockade in urothelial cancer. Comments on this clone: What it recognizes is unknown.

Study-wide results and caveats: Larger 3-week expansion of tumor-associated blood clones was seen in durable-benefit patients.

Regarding time point: peripheral blood 6 weeks after treatment start. The CDR3 is 13 residues long. Trimming left V 4 bases short and J 0 bases short, with 5 bases between. Germline CDR1 KGHSH, CDR2 LQKENI. Sequencing was performed with immunoSEQ multiplex PCR; in TCRdb, only in-frame clones are kept and a portion is missing. The profile shows 38,000 or so clones, 70% to 90% of them singletons. The source of this sequence is an older man with urothelial cancer. The chain employs TRBV18 and TRBJ2-3; D is unresolved. The sample in question was PBMCs, obtained around atezolizumab (anti-PD-L1) treatment. The CDR3 protein is CASSRASTDTQYF. The DNA for the CDR3 is TGTGCCAGCTCACGGGCCAGCACAGATACGCAGTATTTT.